This T cell receptor beta chain came from a study of T cells in Graves' hyperthyroidism and ophthalmopathy. This clonotype occurred many times. V trimming: 5 bases; J trimming: 2 bases; junction bases outside the gene matches: 9. Germline assignment: CDR1 SGHAT and CDR2 FQNNGV. The CDR3 is 16 residues long. RNA transcripts yielded amplified TCR beta CDR3 regions. HTBI primers were employed in a first-round RT-PCR of the TCR CDR3. TCRdb used MiXCR to reprocess the multiplex PCR reads, holding one entry per CDR3 protein. The repertoire holds about 690,000 distinct CDR3 sequences, with roughly a sixth as singletons.

V gene TRBV11-2 combines with J gene TRBJ2-7; TRBD2 aligns across 10 bases. The sample comprised blood. This clonotype originated in a man over 45 with Graves' hyperthyroidism. The CDR3 DNA is TGTGCCAGCAGCGTCTCCGGGACTAGCGTCGCCTACGAGCAGTACTTC. It encodes CASSVSGTSVAYEQYF. Complete variable domain (other parts from reference TRBV11-2 and TRBJ2-7): EAGVAQSPRYKIIEKRQSVAFWCNPISGHATLYWYQQILGQGPKLLIQFQNNGVVDDSQLPKDRFSAERLKGVDSTLKIQPAKLEDSAVYLCASSVSGTSVAYEQYFGPGTRLTVT.